The 10 T cell receptor beta chains below all came from one sample that was sequenced in a study of CD8+CD57+ T cells in acquired aplastic anemia. CD8+CD57+ cell expansion, shown by flow cytometry, had occurred in the patients selected for sequencing. Genomic DNA provided the template from which TCR beta VDJ and CDR3 profiles were obtained. TCRdb passed the reads through MiXCR, listing each CDR3 protein once. The sample contains 150,000 to 200,000 distinct CDR3 sequences, 45% to 55% of which appear only once. The sample was sorted CD4+, CD8+, or CD8+CD57+ T cells (not recorded which) from PBMCs. These receptors were collected from a human donor with aplastic anemia.

The chain recombines TRBV24-1 with TRBJ2-1; 10 nucleotides line up with TRBD2. The CDR3 runs 15 residues. CDR1 is KGHDR and CDR2 is SFDVKD in the germline V gene. With V trimmed by 6 bases and J by 7 bases, 8 bases remained unmatched. The CDR3 is CATSSTSGNRNEQFF. The DNA of the CDR3 is TGTGCCACCAGTTCAACTAGCGGGAATAGGAATGAGCAGTTCTTC.

CDR3 residues: CASGGTGPYEQYF. For the CDR3, the DNA is TGTGCCAGCGGGGGGACAGGCCCCTACGAGCAGTACTTC. The chain combines TRBV19 with TRBJ2-7; D perhaps matches TRBD1 (8 bases). Trimming took 9 bases from V and 2 from J, leaving 14 bases between them. Germline lookup yields CDR1 LNHDA and CDR2 SQIVND (reference sequence). CDR3 size: 13 residues. Looking up the rest from reference TRBV19 and TRBJ2-7 gives the full variable domain: DGGITQSPKYLFRKEGQNVTLSCEQNLNHDAMYWYRQDPGQGLRLIYYSQIVNDFQKGDIAEGYSVSREKKESFPLTVTSAQKNPTAFYLCASGGTGPYEQYFGPGTRLTVT.

This clonotype was seen a handful of times. This chain uses TRBV24-1 with TRBJ2-1; TRBD2 aligns across 12 bases. The CDR3 length is 15 residues. After removal of 9 bases from V and 5 bases from J, the junction contained 7 bases not matched to a gene. The germline V gene encodes CDR1 KGHDR and CDR2 SFDVKD. In nucleotides, the CDR3 is TGTGCCACCTCGCTAGCGGGAGGGTATAACAATGAGCAGTTCTTC. Translating it yields CATSLAGGYNNEQFF.

The table lists this clonotype with many counts. The chain recombines TRBV5-1 with TRBJ1-4; D is possibly TRBD1 (6 bases). The CDR3 totals 15 residues. Deletions cut 1 base from V and 1 base from J, with 8 bases between. From germline, CDR1 is SGHRS and CDR2 YFSETQ. The CDR3 reads CASSLTRGTNEKLFF. CDR3 nucleotides: TGCGCCAGCAGCTTGACCAGGGGAACTAATGAAAAACTGTTTTTT.

This clonotype was seen at least ten times. V and J are TRBV24-1 and TRBJ2-7; either TRBD1 or TRBD2 may supply D (5 bases each). CDR3 length: 14 residues. Germline CDR1 reads KGHDR; CDR2 reads SFDVKD. The V end was cut by 8 bases, the J end by 4 bases, with 17 bases between. CDR3 in amino acids: CATTLTGTAYEQYF. Written as DNA, the CDR3 is TGTGCCACCACCCTAACCGGGACGGCTTACGAGCAGTACTTC.

This clonotype was counted between two and nine times. This chain links TRBV28 with TRBJ1-2; tentative D call: TRBD1 (6 bases). Germline values: CDR1 MDHEN, CDR2 SYDVKM. The CDR3 sequence is 19 residues long. V lost 1 base to trimming and J lost 4 bases, with 25 bases between them. For the CDR3, the DNA is TGTGCCAGCAGTTTATCGGGGCGGGGACACGACGGGGCTAGCTATGGCTACACCTTC. Translation gives CASSLSGRGHDGASYGYTF.

This clonotype was observed a handful of times. The chain employs TRBV10-3 and TRBJ2-1; 10 nucleotides line up with TRBD2. The CDR3 sequence is 15 residues long. In germline, CDR1 is ENHRY, CDR2 SYGVKD. V trimming: 2 bases; J trimming: 8 bases; junction bases outside the gene matches: 6. CDR3 nucleotides: TGTGCCATCAGTGAGATGTCTAGCGGGAGTTATGAGCAGTTCTTC. Translated: CAISEMSSGSYEQFF.

The rearrangement uses TRBV4-3 and TRBJ1-6, with TRBD1 as a possible D gene (6 bases). This CDR3 spans 16 amino acids. Trimming stripped 5 bases from V and 8 bases from J, with 19 bases between. CDR1 LGHNA and CDR2 YSLEER come from the germline V gene. This CDR3 reads CASSAGRGAVYSPLHF. The CDR3, as DNA: TGCGCCAGCAGCGCGGGACGGGGGGCTGTCTATTCACCCCTCCACTTT.

A word on this clonotype: A much larger clone sits a single nucleotide away, making a read error possible. V usage is TRBV5-5 and J usage is TRBJ1-5; tentatively, D is TRBD1 (5 bases). The CDR3 consists of 16 residues. The germline CDR1 and CDR2 sequences are SGHKS and YYEKEE (reference sequence). V was shortened by 0 bases and J by 3 bases, with 13 bases between the two germline ends. CDR3 in amino acids: CASSLGLRTLNQPQHF. In DNA form, the CDR3 reads TGTGCCAGCAGCTTGGGCCTTAGGACACTCAATCAGCCCCAGCATTTT.

V usage is TRBV12-5 and J usage is TRBJ1-5, with 11 bases identical to TRBD1. Germline CDR1 and CDR2: LGHNT and FRNRAP. V lost 4 bases and J lost 7; bases outside the gene matches: 9. There are 16 residues in the CDR3. CDR3 sequence reads: CASGSMPGTGGQPQHF. In nucleotides, the CDR3 is TGTGCTAGTGGTTCGATGCCCGGGACAGGGGGGCAGCCCCAGCATTTT.